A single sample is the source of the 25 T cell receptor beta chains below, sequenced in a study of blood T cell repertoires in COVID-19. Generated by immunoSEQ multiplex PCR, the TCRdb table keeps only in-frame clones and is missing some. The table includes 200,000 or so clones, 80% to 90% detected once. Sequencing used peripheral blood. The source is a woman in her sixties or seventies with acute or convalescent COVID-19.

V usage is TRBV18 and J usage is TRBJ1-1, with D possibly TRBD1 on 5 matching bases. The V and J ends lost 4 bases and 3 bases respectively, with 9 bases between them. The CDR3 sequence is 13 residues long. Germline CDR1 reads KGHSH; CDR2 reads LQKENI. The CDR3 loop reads CASSLGQHTEAFF. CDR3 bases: TGTGCCAGCTCACTAGGACAACACACTGAAGCTTTCTTT.

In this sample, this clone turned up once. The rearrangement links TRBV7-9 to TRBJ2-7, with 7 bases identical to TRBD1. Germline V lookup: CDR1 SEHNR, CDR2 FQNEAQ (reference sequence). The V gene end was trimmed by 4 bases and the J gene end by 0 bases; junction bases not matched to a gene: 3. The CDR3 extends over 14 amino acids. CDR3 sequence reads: CASSYGTVSYEQYF. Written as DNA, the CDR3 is TGTGCCAGCAGCTACGGGACAGTCTCCTACGAGCAGTACTTC.

CDR3 coding DNA: TGTGCCAGCAGTCAATTGGGCAGGCAGCGGCAGCCCCAGCATTTT. This sequence encodes CASSQLGRQRQPQHF. This chain joins TRBV25-1 and TRBJ1-5, with D hard to call. CDR3 length equals 15 residues. The V gene lost 5 bases and the J gene lost 7 bases, with 18 bases spanning the gap. Germline V gives CDR1 MGHDK, CDR2 SYGVNS.

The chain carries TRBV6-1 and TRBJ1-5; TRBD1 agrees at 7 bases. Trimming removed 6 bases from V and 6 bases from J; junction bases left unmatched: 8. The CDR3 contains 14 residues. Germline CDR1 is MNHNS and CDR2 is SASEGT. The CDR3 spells CASRPTGVRQPQHF. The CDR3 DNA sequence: TGTGCCAGCAGGCCCACAGGGGTCCGTCAGCCCCAGCATTTT.

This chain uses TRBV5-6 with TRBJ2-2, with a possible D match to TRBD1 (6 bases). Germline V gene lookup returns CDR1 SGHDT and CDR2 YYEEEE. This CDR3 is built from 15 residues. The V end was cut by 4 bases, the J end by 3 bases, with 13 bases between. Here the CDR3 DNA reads TGTGCCAGCAGCATACCGGACAGATACACCGGGGAGCTGTTTTTT. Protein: CASSIPDRYTGELFF.

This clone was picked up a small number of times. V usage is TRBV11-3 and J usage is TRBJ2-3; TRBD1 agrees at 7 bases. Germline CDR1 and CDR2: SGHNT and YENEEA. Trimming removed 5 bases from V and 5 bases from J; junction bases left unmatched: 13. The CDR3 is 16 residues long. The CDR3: CASSPLGQVEVDTQYF. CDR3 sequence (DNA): TGTGCCAGCAGCCCTCTTGGACAGGTTGAAGTAGATACGCAGTATTTT.

The CDR3 protein is CASSQTSGRAPTGELFF. CDR3 nucleotide sequence: TGTGCCAGCAGTCAGACTAGCGGGAGGGCCCCCACCGGGGAGCTGTTTTTT. The chain recombines TRBV6-6 with TRBJ2-2; 14 nucleotides align to TRBD2. V lost 5 bases and J lost 4; bases outside the gene matches: 6. CDR1 and CDR2 (germline): MNHNY, SVGAGI (reference sequence). The CDR3 totals 17 residues.

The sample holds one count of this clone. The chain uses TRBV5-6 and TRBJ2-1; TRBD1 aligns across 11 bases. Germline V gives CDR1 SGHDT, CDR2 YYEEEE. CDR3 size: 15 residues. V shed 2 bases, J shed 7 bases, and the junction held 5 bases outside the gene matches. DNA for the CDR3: TGTGCCAGCAGCTTACCGGGACAGGGGGTAAATGAGCAGTTCTTC. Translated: CASSLPGQGVNEQFF.

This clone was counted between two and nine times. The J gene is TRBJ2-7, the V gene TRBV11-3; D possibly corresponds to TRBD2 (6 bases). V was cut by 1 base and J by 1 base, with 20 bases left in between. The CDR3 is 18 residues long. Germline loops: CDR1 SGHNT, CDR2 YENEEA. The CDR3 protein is CASSLGLPGTFNSYEQYF. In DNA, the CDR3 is TGTGCCAGCAGCTTAGGCTTACCCGGGACTTTCAATTCCTACGAGCAGTACTTC. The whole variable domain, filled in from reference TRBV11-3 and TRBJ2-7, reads EAGVVQSPRYKIIEKKQPVAFWCNPISGHNTLYWYLQNLGQGPELLIRYENEEAVDDSQLPKDRFSAERLKGVDSTLKIQPAELGDSAVYLCASSLGLPGTFNSYEQYFGPGTRLTVT.

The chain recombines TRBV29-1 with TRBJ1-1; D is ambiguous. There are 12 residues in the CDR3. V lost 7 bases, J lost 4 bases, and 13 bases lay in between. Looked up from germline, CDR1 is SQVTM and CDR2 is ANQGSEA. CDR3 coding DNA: TGCAGCGCCCTCGGGGTCGGCACTGAAGCTTTCTTT. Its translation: CSALGVGTEAFF.

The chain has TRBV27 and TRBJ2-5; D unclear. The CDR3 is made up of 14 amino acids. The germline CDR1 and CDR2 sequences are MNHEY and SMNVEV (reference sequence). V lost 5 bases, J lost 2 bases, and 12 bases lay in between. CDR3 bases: TGTGCCAGCAGTCCTTGGCCCAAACAAGAGACCCAGTACTTC. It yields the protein CASSPWPKQETQYF.

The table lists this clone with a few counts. CDR3 protein: CASSRQGAKDTQYF. The DNA for the CDR3 is TGTGCCAGTAGTCGACAGGGTGCCAAAGATACGCAGTATTTT. The V call is TRBV19, the J call TRBJ2-3; 7 nucleotides line up with TRBD1. CDR1 is LNHDA and CDR2 is SQIVND in the germline V gene (reference sequence). CDR3 length: 14 amino acids. J lost 5 bases, V lost 5 bases, and 7 bases had no gene match. The complete variable domain, with remaining parts taken from reference TRBV19 and TRBJ2-3, reads DGGITQSPKYLFRKEGQNVTLSCEQNLNHDAMYWYRQDPGQGLRLIYYSQIVNDFQKGDIAEGYSVSREKKESFPLTVTSAQKNPTAFYLCASSRQGAKDTQYFGPGTRLTVL.

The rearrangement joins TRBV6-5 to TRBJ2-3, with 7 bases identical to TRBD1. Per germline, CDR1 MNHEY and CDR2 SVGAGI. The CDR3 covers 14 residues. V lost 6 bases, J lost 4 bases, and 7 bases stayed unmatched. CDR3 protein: CASSLRDSADTQYF. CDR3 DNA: TGTGCCAGCAGCCTCCGGGACAGTGCAGATACGCAGTATTTT.

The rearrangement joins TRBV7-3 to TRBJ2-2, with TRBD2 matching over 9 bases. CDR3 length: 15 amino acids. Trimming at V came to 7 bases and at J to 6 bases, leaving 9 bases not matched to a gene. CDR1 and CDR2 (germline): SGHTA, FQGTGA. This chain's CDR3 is CASTGTSSRSGELFF. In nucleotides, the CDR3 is TGTGCCAGCACCGGGACTAGCTCCCGTTCCGGGGAGCTGTTTTTT.

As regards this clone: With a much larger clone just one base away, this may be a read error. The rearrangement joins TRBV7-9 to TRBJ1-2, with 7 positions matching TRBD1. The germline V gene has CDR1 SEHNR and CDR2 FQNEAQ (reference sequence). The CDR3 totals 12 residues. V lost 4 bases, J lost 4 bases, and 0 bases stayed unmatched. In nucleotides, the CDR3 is TGTGCCAGCAGCTGGGACAGCTATGGCTACACCTTC. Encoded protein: CASSWDSYGYTF.

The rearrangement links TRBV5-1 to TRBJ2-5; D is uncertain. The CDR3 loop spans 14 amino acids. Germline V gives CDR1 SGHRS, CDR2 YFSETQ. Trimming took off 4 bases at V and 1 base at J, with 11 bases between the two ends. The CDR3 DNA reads TGCGCCAGCAGCGTGACACCTGTCCAAGAGACCCAGTACTTC. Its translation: CASSVTPVQETQYF.

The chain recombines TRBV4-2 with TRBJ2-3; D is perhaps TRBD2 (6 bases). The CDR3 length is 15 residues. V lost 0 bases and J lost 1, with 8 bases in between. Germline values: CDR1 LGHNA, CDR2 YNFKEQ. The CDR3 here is CASSQEGGGTDTQYF. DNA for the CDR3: TGTGCCAGCAGCCAAGAAGGCGGGGGCACAGATACGCAGTATTTT.

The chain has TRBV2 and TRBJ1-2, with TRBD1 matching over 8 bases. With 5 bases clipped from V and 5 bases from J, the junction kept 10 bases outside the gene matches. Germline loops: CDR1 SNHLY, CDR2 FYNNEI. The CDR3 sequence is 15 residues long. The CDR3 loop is CASSPTGVEGYGYTF. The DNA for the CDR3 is TGTGCCAGCAGTCCGACAGGGGTTGAGGGGTATGGCTACACCTTC.

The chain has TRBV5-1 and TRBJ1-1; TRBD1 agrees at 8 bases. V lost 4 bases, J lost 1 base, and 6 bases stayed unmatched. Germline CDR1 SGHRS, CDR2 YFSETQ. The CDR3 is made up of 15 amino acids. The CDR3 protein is CASSTSGTGNTEAFF. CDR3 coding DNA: TGCGCCAGCAGCACGTCCGGGACAGGGAACACTGAAGCTTTCTTT.

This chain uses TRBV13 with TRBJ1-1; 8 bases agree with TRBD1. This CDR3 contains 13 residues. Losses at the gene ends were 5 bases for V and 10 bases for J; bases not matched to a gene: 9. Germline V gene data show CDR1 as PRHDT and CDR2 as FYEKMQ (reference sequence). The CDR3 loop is CASSPGTGEGAFF. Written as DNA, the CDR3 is TGTGCCAGCAGCCCCGGGACAGGCGAGGGAGCTTTCTTT.

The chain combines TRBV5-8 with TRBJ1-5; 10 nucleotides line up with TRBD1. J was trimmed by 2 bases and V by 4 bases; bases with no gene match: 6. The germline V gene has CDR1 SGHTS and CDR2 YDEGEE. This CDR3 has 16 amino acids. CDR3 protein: CASSPGQGGGNQPQHF. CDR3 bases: TGTGCCAGCAGCCCCGGACAGGGGGGCGGCAATCAGCCCCAGCATTTT.

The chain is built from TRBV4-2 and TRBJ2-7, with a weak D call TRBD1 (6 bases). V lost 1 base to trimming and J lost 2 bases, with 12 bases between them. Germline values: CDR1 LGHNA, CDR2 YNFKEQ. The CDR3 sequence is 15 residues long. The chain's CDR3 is CASSQGYGDTYEQYF. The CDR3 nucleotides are TGTGCCAGCAGCCAAGGTTATGGGGACACCTACGAGCAGTACTTC.

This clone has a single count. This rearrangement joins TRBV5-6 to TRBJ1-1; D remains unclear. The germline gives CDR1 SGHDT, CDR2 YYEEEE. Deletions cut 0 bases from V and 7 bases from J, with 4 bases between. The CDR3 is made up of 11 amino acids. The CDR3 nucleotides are TGTGCCAGCAGCTTGGCAAATGAAGCTTTCTTT. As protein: CASSLANEAFF.

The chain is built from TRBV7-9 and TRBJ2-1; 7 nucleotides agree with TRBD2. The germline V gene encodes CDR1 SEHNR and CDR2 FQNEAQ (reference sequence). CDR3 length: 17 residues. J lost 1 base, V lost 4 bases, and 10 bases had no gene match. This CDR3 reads CASSSRSAGESYNEQFF. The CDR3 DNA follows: TGTGCCAGCAGCTCCCGCTCGGCGGGAGAGTCCTACAATGAGCAGTTCTTC.

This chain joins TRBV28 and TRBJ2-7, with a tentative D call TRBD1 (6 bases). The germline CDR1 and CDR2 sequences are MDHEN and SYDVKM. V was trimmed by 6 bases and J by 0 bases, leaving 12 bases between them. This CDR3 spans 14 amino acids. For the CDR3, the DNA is TGTGCCAGCAGGGCGACAGGCACCTCCTACGAGCAGTACTTC. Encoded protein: CASRATGTSYEQYF. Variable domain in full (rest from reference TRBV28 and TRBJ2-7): DVKVTQSSRYLVKRTGEKVFLECVQDMDHENMFWYRQDPGLGLRLIYFSYDVKMKEKGDIPEGYSVSREKKERFSLILESASTNQTSMYLCASRATGTSYEQYFGPGTRLTVT.